These 24 T cell receptor beta chains were sequenced from one sample in a study of control samples from healthy donors and cancer patients. TCRdb's table, derived via immunoSEQ multiplex PCR, lists solely in-frame clones and lacks some. The sample carries roughly 190,000 clones, 90% to 95% recorded once. Sample: blood. The receptors were sampled from a woman in her thirties in good health.

The V call is TRBV3-1 (or the pseudogene TRBV3-2), the J call TRBJ2-3; maybe TRBD1 (6 bases). The CDR3 is 15 residues long. Germline-derived CDR1 and CDR2 are LGHDT and YNNKEL (reference sequence). Trimming stripped 0 bases from V and 4 bases from J, with 11 bases between. The DNA of the CDR3 is TGTGCCAGCAGCCAAGATCGGGCAGGGGCAGATACGCAGTATTTT. Translating gives CASSQDRAGADTQYF.

The chain uses TRBV5-1 and TRBJ2-7; possible D gene TRBD1, 7 bases. In germline, CDR1 is SGHRS, CDR2 YFSETQ. This CDR3 has 13 amino acids. The V end was cut by 4 bases, the J end by 2 bases, with 10 bases between. In DNA form, the CDR3 reads TGCGCCAGCAGCGGCGGGACAGCCTACGAGCAGTACTTC. Residues: CASSGGTAYEQYF.

This chain joins TRBV19 and TRBJ2-3; D gene unclear. This CDR3 contains 13 residues. Germline V CDR1 and CDR2: LNHDA, SQIVND (reference sequence). V lost 6 bases, J lost 2 bases, and 9 bases lay in between. This chain's CDR3 is CASSGIPTDTQYF. The CDR3 DNA follows: TGTGCCAGTAGCGGCATCCCCACAGATACGCAGTATTTT.

This chain connects TRBV16 to TRBJ2-1; D unclear. Germline CDR1 reads KGHSY; CDR2 reads FQNENV. CDR3 length equals 12 residues. V lost 0 bases and J lost 10, with 7 bases in between. The CDR3 nucleotides are TGTGCCAGCAGCCAATCTACGTTCGAGCAGTTCTTC. Translated: CASSQSTFEQFF.

The chain joins TRBV18 to TRBJ1-3; the match to TRBD1 covers 10 bases. The CDR3 has 19 residues. V dropped 1 base and J dropped 0; count of bases not matched to a gene: 9. Per the germline V gene, CDR1 is KGHSH and CDR2 is LQKENI. The CDR3 DNA follows: TGTGCCAGCTCACCACTATCCGGGACAGGGGTCCTCTCTGGAAACACCATATATTTT. This encodes CASSPLSGTGVLSGNTIYF.

The chain combines TRBV6-4 with TRBJ2-7, with 11 bases aligning to TRBD1. CDR3 length: 15 residues. Germline V gives CDR1 MRHNA, CDR2 SNTAGT. J gave up 2 bases and V 2 bases, and 2 bases lay outside the gene matches. The CDR3 nucleotides read TGTGCCAGCAGTGACCGGGACAGGGGGACCTACGAGCAGTACTTC. Amino acids: CASSDRDRGTYEQYF.

The V gene is TRBV28, the J gene TRBJ2-3, with 8 positions matching TRBD2. The V gene's germline CDR1 is MDHEN and CDR2 SYDVKM. The CDR3 length is 16 residues. Trimming cost V 7 bases and J 2 bases; bases outside gene matches: 11. CDR3 loop: CASTPSVAGHTDTQYF. The DNA for the CDR3 is TGTGCCAGCACCCCCTCGGTAGCGGGACACACAGATACGCAGTATTTT.

This rearrangement joins TRBV2 to TRBJ2-3; 16 nucleotides align to TRBD2. The junction had 7 bases not matched to a gene; V was cut back by 4 bases and J by 0 bases. The CDR3 has 19 amino acids. Germline V gene data show CDR1 as SNHLY and CDR2 as FYNNEI. The CDR3 loop reads CASSVSGTSGGASTDTQYF. DNA for the CDR3: TGTGCCAGCAGTGTGTCGGGGACTAGCGGGGGGGCTAGCACAGATACGCAGTATTTT.

This chain joins TRBV11-2 and TRBJ2-1; 11 positions match TRBD2. The J segment lost 7 bases and the V segment lost 5 bases, leaving 4 bases of the junction unmatched. Germline CDR1 SGHAT, CDR2 FQNNGV. The CDR3 runs 14 residues. CDR3 DNA sequence: TGTGCCAGCAGCCCTAGGACTAGCGGGAATGAGCAGTTCTTC. Residues: CASSPRTSGNEQFF.

J is TRBJ2-2 and V is TRBV28, with 8 nucleotides matching TRBD2. The CDR3 is made up of 15 amino acids. The germline V gene encodes CDR1 MDHEN and CDR2 SYDVKM. J gave up 6 bases and V 4 bases, and 7 bases lay outside the gene matches. The CDR3 sequence is CASSSPGLGSGELFF. CDR3 bases: TGTGCCAGCAGTTCGCCGGGACTAGGGTCCGGGGAGCTGTTTTTT. The full variable domain, its missing parts supplied by reference TRBV28 and TRBJ2-2, is DVKVTQSSRYLVKRTGEKVFLECVQDMDHENMFWYRQDPGLGLRLIYFSYDVKMKEKGDIPEGYSVSREKKERFSLILESASTNQTSMYLCASSSPGLGSGELFFGEGSRLTVL.

The rearrangement uses TRBV28 and TRBJ1-2; maybe TRBD1 (6 bases). The germline gives CDR1 MDHEN, CDR2 SYDVKM. The V end lost 6 bases, the J end lost 6 bases, and 8 bases lay between the germline ends. The CDR3 consists of 11 residues. The CDR3: CASRQGDGYTF. As DNA, the CDR3 is TGTGCCAGCAGACAGGGCGATGGCTACACCTTC.

This chain joins TRBV2 and TRBJ2-2; D is perhaps TRBD1 or TRBD2 (5 bases each). Looked up from germline, CDR1 is SNHLY and CDR2 is FYNNEI. CDR3 size: 14 residues. Trimming removed 7 bases from V and 4 bases from J, with 13 bases in between. In DNA, the CDR3 is TGTGCCAGCACCCGGGGCCAGCGCACCGGGGAGCTGTTTTTT. Its translation is CASTRGQRTGELFF.

V usage is TRBV18 and J usage is TRBJ1-5, with 8 bases matching TRBD1. V lost 0 bases to trimming and J lost 5 bases; unmatched junction nucleotides: 3. CDR3 length: 15 amino acids. Germline V gene sequence: CDR1 KGHSH, CDR2 LQKENI. In DNA, the CDR3 is TGTGCCAGCTCACCACCCGGGACAGGTGATCAGCCCCAGCATTTT. Encoded protein: CASSPPGTGDQPQHF.

The rearrangement links TRBV4-1 to TRBJ2-2; 8 bases fit TRBD1. This CDR3 comprises 15 residues. Trimming took 0 bases from V and 6 from J; bases not matched to a gene: 3. The V gene's germline CDR1 is MGHRA and CDR2 YSYEKL. This chain's CDR3 is CASSQDRGQAGELFF. DNA of the CDR3: TGCGCCAGCAGCCAAGATCGGGGACAGGCCGGGGAGCTGTTTTTT.

This clone has just one count. The V gene is TRBV5-4, the J gene TRBJ2-3; TRBD2 agrees at 9 bases. The junction had 4 bases not matched to a gene; V was cut back by 0 bases and J by 2 bases. The CDR3 is made up of 16 amino acids. Germline V lookup: CDR1 SGHNT, CDR2 YYREEE (reference sequence). The CDR3 sequence: CASSLVAGGPTDTQYF. The CDR3 nucleotides read TGTGCCAGCAGCTTGGTTGCGGGGGGGCCCACAGATACGCAGTATTTT.

The chain joins TRBV7-8 to TRBJ1-6; the match to TRBD1 covers 7 bases. This CDR3 is built from 14 residues. Germline V gene lookup returns CDR1 SGHVS and CDR2 FQNEAQ. The junction had 6 bases not matched to a gene; V was cut back by 4 bases and J by 9 bases. The CDR3 DNA is TGTGCCAGCAGCTCCCGACAGGGTCGTTCACCCCTCCACTTT. This encodes CASSSRQGRSPLHF.

The V and J genes are TRBV2 and TRBJ2-3, with TRBD1 as a possible D gene (7 bases). This CDR3 has 15 residues. The germline V and J ends were trimmed by 3 bases and 3 bases, with 13 bases remaining between them. From germline, CDR1 is SNHLY and CDR2 FYNNEI. This CDR3 reads CASSEAGQPTDTQYF. CDR3 DNA: TGTGCCAGCAGTGAGGCGGGACAGCCAACAGATACGCAGTATTTT.

The CDR3 DNA follows: TGCGCCAGCAGCCAAGATGGTAAAAAACTGTTTTTT. Translation: CASSQDGKKLFF. The rearrangement joins TRBV4-1 to TRBJ1-4; D remains unclear. The CDR3 covers 12 residues. The germline CDR1 and CDR2 sequences are MGHRA and YSYEKL. The V end was cut by 0 bases, the J end by 9 bases, with 5 bases between.

The V and J genes are TRBV6-5 and TRBJ1-2; D perhaps matches TRBD1 (6 bases). The CDR3 is 14 amino acids. In germline, CDR1 is MNHEY, CDR2 SVGAGI. V was shortened by 4 bases and J by 3 bases, with 12 bases between the two germline ends. The CDR3 DNA is TGTGCCAGCAGTTGGGGGGAGGGGGACTATGGCTACACCTTC. Protein: CASSWGEGDYGYTF.

The rearrangement uses TRBV11-1 and TRBJ2-7; no definite D call. V shed 1 base and J shed 0 bases, with 10 bases lying between them. The CDR3 length is 15 residues. CDR1 SGHAT and CDR2 FQDESV come from the germline V gene (reference sequence). CDR3: CASSLVAGISYEQYF. CDR3 in DNA: TGTGCCAGCAGCTTAGTGGCAGGTATCTCCTACGAGCAGTACTTC.

As for this clone: The same CDR3 also results from other DNA sequences found in this sample. The rearrangement uses TRBV18 and TRBJ1-6; 7 bases map to TRBD1. CDR3 length equals 14 residues. Germline V CDR1 and CDR2: KGHSH, LQKENI. V shed 3 bases and J 5 bases; nucleotides not matched to a gene: 1. The CDR3 DNA reads as TGTGCCAGCTCACCCGACAGGGATAATTCACCCCTCCACTTT. This gives the protein CASSPDRDNSPLHF. The variable domain in full, with the rest retrieved from reference TRBV18 and TRBJ1-6, is NAGVMQNPRHLVRRRGQEARLRCSPMKGHSHVYWYRQLPEEGLKFMVYLQKENIIDESGMPKERFSAEFPKEGPSILRIQQVVRGDSAAYFCASSPDRDNSPLHFGNGTRLTVT.

CDR3: CASSYGGDSEKLFF. The CDR3 DNA sequence: TGTGCCAGCAGTTACGGGGGAGATAGTGAAAAACTGTTTTTT. The gene calls are TRBV6-5 and TRBJ1-4; D is possibly TRBD1 (5 bases). The germline V gene has CDR1 MNHEY and CDR2 SVGAGI. The V and J ends lost 2 bases and 7 bases respectively, with 11 bases between them. The CDR3 contains 14 residues.

As to this clone: Other DNA sequences of this sample code for an identical CDR3. The J gene is TRBJ1-3, the V gene TRBV4-1, with D unclear. The V gene's germline CDR1 is MGHRA and CDR2 YSYEKL. V lost 1 base to trimming and J lost 0 bases, with 10 bases between them. The CDR3 has 16 amino acids. The CDR3 bases are TGCGCCAGCAGCCAAGTTCCCTTCCCCTCTGGAAACACCATATATTTT. Protein sequence: CASSQVPFPSGNTIYF.

This rearrangement joins TRBV3-1 (or the pseudogene TRBV3-2) to TRBJ2-7, with 9 bases aligning to TRBD1. CDR3 size: 14 residues. The junction had 6 bases not matched to a gene; V was cut back by 3 bases and J by 6 bases. The V gene's germline CDR1 is LGHDT and CDR2 YNNKEL (reference sequence). CDR3 amino acids: CASSQDRGILEQYF. DNA of the CDR3: TGTGCCAGCAGCCAGGACAGGGGCATACTCGAGCAGTACTTC.